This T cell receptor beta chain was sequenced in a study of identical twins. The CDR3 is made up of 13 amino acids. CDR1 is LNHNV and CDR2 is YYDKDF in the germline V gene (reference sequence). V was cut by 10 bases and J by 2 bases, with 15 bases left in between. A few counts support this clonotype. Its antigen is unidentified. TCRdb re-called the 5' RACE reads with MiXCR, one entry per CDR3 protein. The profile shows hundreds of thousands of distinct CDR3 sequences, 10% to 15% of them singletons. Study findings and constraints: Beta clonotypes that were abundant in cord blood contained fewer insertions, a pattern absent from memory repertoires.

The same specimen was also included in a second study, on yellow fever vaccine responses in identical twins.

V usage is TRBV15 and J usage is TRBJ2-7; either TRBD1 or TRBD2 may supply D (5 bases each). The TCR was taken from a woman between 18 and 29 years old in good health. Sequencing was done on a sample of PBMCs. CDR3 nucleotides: TGTGCCATTGGGACCCCGACACCCTACGAGCAGTACTTC. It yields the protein CAIGTPTPYEQYF.